The source of this T cell receptor beta chain is a study of CD4 and CD8 cells across lung adenocarcinoma regions. Using its own MiXCR run on the PCR reads, TCRdb lists one record per CDR3 protein. The sample consists of 9,500 to 12,000 distinct CDR3 sequences, about 55% of them appearing once. Germline V CDR1 and CDR2: MNHNS, SASEGT. The CDR3 extends over 13 amino acids. V lost 11 bases to trimming and J lost 4 bases, with 17 bases between them. The V gene is TRBV6-1, the J gene TRBJ1-2; D unresolved. This TCR came from a male donor with lung adenocarcinoma. The CD4 and CD8 labels of this study may be unreliable. The sequenced sample consisted of CD4+ T cells from the center of a lung tumor. The DNA of the CDR3 is TGTGCCGCTAATTCTGGGTGGACCTATGGCTACACCTTC. It encodes CAANSGWTYGYTF.